This T cell receptor (beta chain) derives from a study of beta chain features in type 1 diabetes. Isolated RNA was reverse transcribed in full, so expressed TCRB transcripts were sequenced. Measured with immunoSEQ multiplex PCR; TCRdb has only the in-frame clones, and not every one. This sample has about 400,000 clones, with roughly 12% found just once. Overall study results and limits: Within each of all four CD4+ subsets, Type 1 diabetes patients had TCRB CDR3s that were moderately but significantly shorter.

This clone was counted only a few times. Its specificity is not known. In germline, CDR1 is LNHDA, CDR2 SQIVND (reference sequence). After removal of 3 bases from V and 9 bases from J, the junction contained 10 bases not matched to a gene. The length of the CDR3 is 14 residues. This TCR was recovered from a woman aged 18-35 years with type 1 diabetes. The chain employs TRBV19 and TRBJ1-1; 7 nucleotides agree with TRBD1. Material for sequencing was naive CD4+ T cells from blood. As DNA, the CDR3 is TGTGCCAGTAGTATTACGTCGGACAGGTTAAAAGCTTTCTTT. Its translation is CASSITSDRLKAFF.